Presented here are 6 T cell receptor beta chains from one specimen sequenced in a study of T cell responses to AZD1222 COVID-19 vaccine. Sequenced by immunoSEQ multiplex PCR; TCRdb stores in-frame clones only, minus some. This repertoire shows about 120,000 clones, around 85% found once; its top ten account for 5% to 7%. Material: peripheral blood, obtained on day 0 of AZD1222 vaccination. The source is an adult in good health.

DNA of the CDR3: TGTGCCAGCAGCCGGGGGCAGATGTATGCAGATACGCAGTATTTT. Translated, it gives CASSRGQMYADTQYF. The chain uses TRBV5-4 and TRBJ2-3; possibly TRBD1 or TRBD2 for D (6 bases each). This CDR3 contains 15 residues. Trimming shortened V by 4 bases and J by 4 bases, and 16 bases separated the two germline ends. Germline V gives CDR1 SGHNT, CDR2 YYREEE (reference sequence).

The V and J genes are TRBV12-5 and TRBJ2-5; D might be TRBD1 (5 bases). From germline, CDR1 is LGHNT and CDR2 FRNRAP. Deletions cut 4 bases from V and 3 bases from J, with 15 bases between. The CDR3 loop spans 15 amino acids. CDR3 in DNA: TGTGCTAGTGGTTCCACCACCCTAGGGGAAGAGACCCAGTACTTC. It encodes CASGSTTLGEETQYF.

The chain couples TRBV5-4 to TRBJ1-2; D might be TRBD1 (5 bases). Germline assignment: CDR1 SGHNT and CDR2 YYREEE (reference sequence). Trimming shortened V by 4 bases and J by 3 bases, and 13 bases separated the two germline ends. This CDR3 is 14 amino acids long. CDR3: CASSPAGKDYGYTF. The CDR3 DNA reads as TGTGCCAGCAGCCCGGCAGGGAAGGACTATGGCTACACCTTC.

The chain carries TRBV28 and TRBJ1-6; no reliable D call. CDR1 is MDHEN and CDR2 is SYDVKM in the germline V gene. V lost 8 bases and J lost 9, with 17 bases in between. There are 14 residues in the CDR3. CDR3 coding DNA: TGTGCCAGCCTTCTCGTGGGAGGGAGTTCACCCCTCCACTTT. Amino acid sequence: CASLLVGGSSPLHF.

The chain couples TRBV5-1 to TRBJ2-1; TRBD2 might be the D (6 bases). In germline, CDR1 is SGHRS, CDR2 YFSETQ. The V and J ends lost 6 bases and 8 bases respectively, with 18 bases between them. The CDR3 loop spans 14 amino acids. In DNA, the CDR3 is TGCGCCAGCAAGGCGGAGGGAGATTTGGATGAGCAGTTCTTC. Translating gives CASKAEGDLDEQFF.

The chain employs TRBV4-1 and TRBJ2-3; possible D gene TRBD2, 5 bases. Per the germline V gene, CDR1 is MGHRA and CDR2 is YSYEKL. Trimming cost V 0 bases and J 1 base, with 11 bases left between them. The CDR3 is made up of 16 amino acids. CDR3 bases: TGCGCCAGCAGCCAAGATTACGGCGGGCGCACAGATACGCAGTATTTT. It codes for CASSQDYGGRTDTQYF.